One and the same sample provided the 5 T cell receptor beta chains below, sequenced in a study of human T cells and chemical hapten exposure. MiXCR, run by TCRdb on the RACE reads, gives a single entry per CDR3 protein. The sample comprises tens of thousands of distinct CDR3 sequences, roughly 7.2% of which are singletons, and about 1.4% rests with the top ten. Time point described: patch test 1, 2 weeks after DPC sensitization. Described treatment: therapeutic diphenylcyclopropenone sensitization with weekly scalp DPC. The sequenced sample was whole blood, obtained in connection with sensitization to the hapten diphenylcyclopropenone (DPC). The receptors shown here come from a woman aged 25-40 years with alopecia areata. Some clones in this sample may be carry-over from other donors' samples.

This clonotype has only a few counts. The chain is built from TRBV29-1 and TRBJ1-1, with D maybe TRBD1 (5 bases). Germline V gene data show CDR1 as SQVTM and CDR2 as ANQGSEA. CDR3 length: 15 amino acids. V lost 0 bases, J lost 4 bases, and 15 bases lay in between. CDR3 nucleotides: TGCAGCGTTGAAGAACTTCGGGGCGCGAGCACTGAAGCTTTCTTT. It codes for CSVEELRGASTEAFF.

This chain uses TRBV5-1 with TRBJ1-2; TRBD1 matches 7 bases. V lost 5 bases to trimming and J lost 6 bases; unmatched junction nucleotides: 19. The CDR3 totals 17 residues. The germline CDR1 and CDR2 sequences are SGHRS and YFSETQ. CDR3 in amino acids: CASSFPVQGDFRDGYTF. The CDR3 coding sequence is TGCGCCAGCAGTTTCCCGGTGCAGGGGGATTTCCGTGATGGCTACACCTTC.

The chain links TRBV3-1 to TRBJ2-7; 10 bases are a match to TRBD1. The CDR3 loop spans 14 amino acids. V lost 2 bases, J lost 3 bases, and 1 base stayed unmatched. Germline CDR1 and CDR2: LGHDT and YNNKEL (reference sequence). The CDR3 spells CASSQRDRGYEQYF. DNA for the CDR3: TGTGCCAGCAGCCAAAGGGACAGGGGCTACGAGCAGTACTTC.

In this sample, this clonotype turned up a few times. The chain carries TRBV13 and TRBJ1-2; a weak D match, TRBD1 (6 bases). Trimming removed 3 bases at V and 6 bases at J, with 14 bases between. The germline V gene encodes CDR1 PRHDT and CDR2 FYEKMQ (reference sequence). This CDR3 contains 14 residues. The CDR3: CASSFRGAGDGYTF. CDR3 DNA: TGTGCCAGCAGCTTCCGGGGGGCAGGCGATGGCTACACCTTC.

The sample holds many counts of this clonotype. V gene TRBV29-1 combines with J gene TRBJ2-3, with 9 bases aligning to TRBD1. Unmatched junction bases numbered 9, after V lost 7 bases and J lost 4 bases. Germline loops: CDR1 SQVTM, CDR2 ANQGSEA. The CDR3 sequence is 14 residues long. The CDR3 DNA follows: TGCAGCGAACGGACAGGGGCGGTTGCAGATACGCAGTATTTT. Its translation is CSERTGAVADTQYF.